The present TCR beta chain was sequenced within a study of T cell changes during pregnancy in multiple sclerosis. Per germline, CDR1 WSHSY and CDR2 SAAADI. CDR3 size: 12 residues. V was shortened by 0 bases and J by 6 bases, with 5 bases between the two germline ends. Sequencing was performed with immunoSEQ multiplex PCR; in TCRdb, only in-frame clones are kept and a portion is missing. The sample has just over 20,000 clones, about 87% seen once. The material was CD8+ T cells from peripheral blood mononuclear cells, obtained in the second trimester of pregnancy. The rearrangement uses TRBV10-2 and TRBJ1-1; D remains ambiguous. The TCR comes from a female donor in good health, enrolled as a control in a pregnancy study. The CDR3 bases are TGCGCCAGCAGTGAGTCGAGGGCTGAAGCTTTCTTT. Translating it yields CASSESRAEAFF.